This T cell receptor beta chain came from a study of blood T cell repertoires in COVID-19 (dated by TCRdb to the early 2020s). About the full investigation: The collaborator samples originated in the United States, Italy and Spain and spanned the acute and convalescent phases of COVID-19. The prospective study material was composed of cDNA or gDNA derived from T cells, B-cell-depleted T cells, or PBMCs. Subjects who had been exposed to COVID-19, were actively infected with it, or had recovered from it provided the deeply sampled blood TCRbeta repertoires that made up the dataset. The repertoires were released in a freely available public database intended as a resource for research on the immune response to SARS-CoV-2. Samples were obtained from the ongoing ImmuneRACE study (first 160 participants) and from over 1,000 subjects provided by 6 global collaborators. The sample metadata nearly always contained a de-identified subject ID, COVID-19 status, age in years and sex. Where HLA class I and class II types were available, the types were taken from metadata supplied by the sample provider, not from assay-based typing. What the study reported, not specific to this receptor: The quantity of clinical and demographic metadata differed by source and by participant and was supplied without curation.

On this clone: Its specific antigen is unknown. There are no base qualities to consult, and no much larger clone falls within one base.

The germline V and J ends show losses of 0 bases and 7 bases respectively, and no gene match explains 6 bases of the junction. Its CDR3 holds 16 amino acids, cysteine through phenylalanine. The CDR3 DNA has 48 bases and is translated from base 1. TCRbeta CDR3 regions were amplified from genomic DNA using the immunoSEQ Assay, a bias-controlled multiplex PCR. The authors' analysis ran thus. Within the assay, amplification of reference gene primers was used to estimate how many nucleated cells each sample contained. To quantify the absolute abundance of each unique TCRbeta CDR3 rearrangement, sequence reads were collapsed and filtered. Productive Simpson clonality was computed per sample as the square root of Simpson's diversity index over productive rearrangements. TCRdb limited this immuneACCESS table to in-frame rearrangements with V and J called. A share of clones is missing; checked studies link under half to unresolved V genes, and the rest is unexplained. V and J calls and clone size come straight from that table; D and trimming were deduced from the DNA. Counted in this sample were a few hundred thousand clones; around 84% of them appeared once. The ten largest clones represent 4.3% of the sample.

Enrolling through a virtual design, the prospective study's participants ranged in age from roughly 18 to 89 years and lived across roughly 23 United States geographic areas. To assign participants to cohorts, the prospective study relied on clinical history that participants themselves reported in a screening survey and a study questionnaire. Mobile phlebotomists in the prospective study collected whole blood, serum and a nasopharyngeal or oropharyngeal swab from every participant. Additional blood draws and questionnaires over an approximately two-month period could optionally be provided by prospective study participants. Prospective study blood samples were shipped either frozen or at room temperature before DNA extraction.

The V and J segments used are TRBV23-1 and TRBJ2-1; TRBD2 lines up with 10 middle nucleotides. TRBV23-1 is an ORF; its function is uncertain. The clonotype comes from a man between 25 and 39 years old with acute COVID-19. Input material: PBMCs or T cells enriched from blood (not recorded which). The CDR3 corresponds to CASSQSTSGPKNEQFF. The DNA sequence is as follows: TGCGCCAGCAGTCAATCGACTAGCGGGCCGAAAAATGAGCAGTTCTTC.